This TCR beta chain was captured by sequencing in a study of immune characterization of retroperitoneal liposarcoma. Each CDR3 protein is one row after TCRdb ran MiXCR on the PCR reads. Here the sample spans approximately 7,100 distinct CDR3 sequences, almost 30% being singletons. This clonotype was picked up one time. Germline-derived CDR1 and CDR2 are SGHTA and FQGNSA. The V end lost 7 bases, the J end lost 11 bases, and 26 bases lay between the germline ends. The CDR3 runs 15 residues. This TCR was sampled from a male donor with retroperitoneal liposarcoma. This chain links TRBV7-2 with TRBJ2-5; D ambiguous. The sequenced sample consisted of blood. The CDR3: CASTRSGLQDNEQYF. CDR3 DNA sequence: TGTGCCAGCACCCGATCCGGGCTACAAGACAATGAGCAGTACTTC.